This T cell receptor beta chain was sequenced during a study of blood T cell repertoires in COVID-19. Study-level information: PBMCs, B-cell-depleted T cells, or T cells provided the cDNA or gDNA that made up the material.

Germline-derived CDR1 and CDR2 are MGHRA and YSYEKL. Between the trimmed V and J ends, which lost 3 bases and 7 bases, there was a span of 19 bases. This CDR3 has 16 amino acids. Participants, 18 to 89 years old, spanned around 26 US areas. Participant-given clinical history determined each cohort assignment. Participants in the exposed group had met a COVID-19 case in the 2 weeks before joining the study. The protocol was immunoSEQ multiplex PCR, while the TCRdb copy is restricted to in-frame clones and leaves out a portion. The sample shows some 340,000 clones, 90% to 95% of them seen only once. This receptor was obtained from a woman aged 25 to 45 who had been exposed to COVID-19. J is TRBJ1-3 and V is TRBV4-1; TRBD1 might be the D (5 bases). Sequenced input: PBMCs or T cells enriched from blood (not recorded which). CDR3 DNA sequence: TGCGCCAGCAGCCACCTTGGGAAGGGGTTGGGTAACACCATATATTTT. Translation gives CASSHLGKGLGNTIYF.